Each of the 15 T cell receptor beta chains below was sequenced from the same sample in a study of blood T cell repertoires in COVID-19. Using immunoSEQ multiplex PCR, the repertoire was profiled, and TCRdb retains in-frame clones only, with some absent. The profile covers approximately 220,000 clones, with roughly 86% appearing a single time and roughly 4% taken by the ten largest. The sample taken for sequencing was PBMCs or T cells enriched from blood (not recorded which). These receptors were obtained from a young woman with acute COVID-19.

The genes are TRBV27 and TRBJ1-1, with 7 bases that match TRBD1. This CDR3 has 14 residues. The J segment lost 10 bases and the V segment lost 2 bases, leaving 10 bases of the junction unmatched. Germline CDR1 reads MNHEY; CDR2 reads SMNVEV (reference sequence). CDR3 sequence (DNA): TGTGCCAGCAGTTTAGAAGGGGGCGCTTATAGAGCTTTCTTT. Encoded protein: CASSLEGGAYRAFF.

The count of this clone is one. The V and J genes are TRBV4-3 and TRBJ1-5; D perhaps matches TRBD1 (6 bases). Germline V gene sequence: CDR1 LGHNA, CDR2 YSLEER. Trimming removed 4 bases at V and 7 bases at J, with 11 bases between. The CDR3 has 13 residues. In nucleotides, the CDR3 is TGCGCCAGCAGCCCTCCGGGGGGCCAGCCCCAGCATTTT. As protein: CASSPPGGQPQHF.

The gene calls are TRBV6-5 and TRBJ1-1, with TRBD1 as a possible D gene (5 bases). The germline gives CDR1 MNHEY, CDR2 SVGAGI. This CDR3 is 14 amino acids long. Trimming pared 5 bases from V and 5 bases from J, leaving 15 bases between. This chain's CDR3 is CASSNTGKGTEAFF. CDR3 DNA sequence: TGTGCCAGCAGTAATACAGGAAAAGGGACTGAAGCTTTCTTT.

The rearrangement links TRBV14 to TRBJ2-2; D is ambiguous. Trimming cost V 0 bases and J 3 bases, with 5 bases left between them. The germline CDR1 and CDR2 sequences are SGHDN and FVKESK. This CDR3 has 14 residues. CDR3 amino acids: CASSQERYTGELFF. The CDR3 DNA reads as TGTGCCAGCAGCCAAGAACGGTACACCGGGGAGCTGTTTTTT.

The chain is built from TRBV9 and TRBJ1-1, with D uncertain. V was shortened by 0 bases and J by 6 bases, with 9 bases between the two germline ends. Per germline, CDR1 SGDLS and CDR2 YYNGEE. This CDR3 contains 13 residues. The CDR3 loop reads CASSVDDSPEAFF. The CDR3 DNA reads as TGTGCCAGCAGCGTAGATGACTCTCCTGAAGCTTTCTTT.

This chain connects TRBV6-5 to TRBJ1-1, with 8 bases matching TRBD1. J was trimmed by 1 base and V by 5 bases; bases with no gene match: 6. Germline V gives CDR1 MNHEY, CDR2 SVGAGI. This CDR3 is built from 15 residues. The CDR3 here is CASSPGGAENTEAFF. As DNA, the CDR3 is TGTGCCAGCAGTCCAGGGGGCGCCGAGAACACTGAAGCTTTCTTT.

The chain carries TRBV18 and TRBJ1-3; D is ambiguous. Trimming took off 3 bases at V and 0 bases at J, with 12 bases between the two ends. Germline-derived CDR1 and CDR2 are KGHSH and LQKENI. The CDR3 contains 16 residues. The CDR3 DNA is TGTGCCAGCTCACCCGTGCAGGCGCTCTCTGGAAACACCATATATTTT. It yields the protein CASSPVQALSGNTIYF. The whole variable domain, filled in from reference TRBV18 and TRBJ1-3, reads NAGVMQNPRHLVRRRGQEARLRCSPMKGHSHVYWYRQLPEEGLKFMVYLQKENIIDESGMPKERFSAEFPKEGPSILRIQQVVRGDSAAYFCASSPVQALSGNTIYFGEGSWLTVV.

The chain uses TRBV10-1 and TRBJ2-2, with 10 bases lining up with TRBD2. The germline V gene encodes CDR1 WNHNN and CDR2 SYGVQD (reference sequence). Losses at the gene ends were 4 bases for V and 1 base for J; bases not matched to a gene: 6. CDR3 size: 17 residues. The CDR3: CASSGSSGGQNTGELFF. The DNA of the CDR3 is TGCGCCAGCAGTGGGTCTAGCGGGGGCCAGAACACCGGGGAGCTGTTTTTT.

CDR3 sequence: CAISEWETGYGYTF. The CDR3 DNA is TGTGCCATCAGTGAGTGGGAGACAGGCTATGGCTACACCTTC. The chain is built from TRBV10-3 and TRBJ1-2; tentatively, D is TRBD1 (6 bases). The CDR3 spans 14 residues. Trimming took off 1 base at V and 4 bases at J, with 10 bases between the two ends. Germline lookup yields CDR1 ENHRY and CDR2 SYGVKD.

The V call is TRBV7-9, the J call TRBJ1-2; possible D gene TRBD1, 6 bases. The CDR3 consists of 15 residues. With 5 bases removed from V and 4 bases from J, the gap between germline ends came to 17 bases. From germline, CDR1 is SEHNR and CDR2 FQNEAQ (reference sequence). The CDR3 DNA reads as TGTGCCAGCAGCCCCCATGGGGGGGCGTCCTATGGCTACACCTTC. It yields the protein CASSPHGGASYGYTF.

The V and J genes are TRBV7-2 and TRBJ1-6, with D hard to call. CDR1 SGHTA and CDR2 FQGNSA come from the germline V gene. There are 14 residues in the CDR3. Between the trimmed V and J ends, which lost 4 bases and 6 bases, there was a span of 10 bases. CDR3 protein: CASSSRHGNSPLHF. For the CDR3, the DNA is TGTGCCAGCAGCTCCCGACATGGTAATTCACCCCTCCACTTT.

The rearrangement links TRBV6-5 to TRBJ1-6, with 9 bases aligning to TRBD1. Trimming cost V 8 bases and J 4 bases; bases outside gene matches: 6. The CDR3 contains 15 residues. Per germline, CDR1 MNHEY and CDR2 SVGAGI. The CDR3 here is CASGTGPGYNSPLHF. DNA of the CDR3: TGTGCCAGCGGGACAGGGCCGGGTTATAATTCACCCCTCCACTTT.

V and J are TRBV5-5 and TRBJ1-2, with D perhaps matching TRBD1 (6 bases). Germline lookup yields CDR1 SGHKS and CDR2 YYEKEE (reference sequence). With 2 bases removed from V and 4 bases from J, the gap between germline ends came to 9 bases. This CDR3 has 13 residues. The CDR3 sequence: CASSFGQLYGYTF. The CDR3 DNA reads TGTGCCAGCAGCTTTGGACAGCTCTATGGCTACACCTTC.

V and J are TRBV6-5 and TRBJ2-7; 9 bases are a match to TRBD1. Germline lookup yields CDR1 MNHEY and CDR2 SVGAGI. CDR3 length: 14 residues. J was trimmed by 4 bases and V by 9 bases; bases with no gene match: 10. The CDR3 DNA sequence: TGTGCCAGTACGGAGGGGACAGGGCCTTACGAGCAGTACTTC. It codes for CASTEGTGPYEQYF.

The chain couples TRBV28 to TRBJ1-1, with TRBD1 as a possible D gene (6 bases). The V gene lost 6 bases and the J gene lost 1 base, with 12 bases spanning the gap. Germline V gene data show CDR1 as MDHEN and CDR2 as SYDVKM. The CDR3 length is 14 residues. As DNA, the CDR3 is TGTGCCAGCAGATCGCAACAGGGGAACACTGAAGCTTTCTTT. It encodes CASRSQQGNTEAFF.